Included here is one T cell receptor (beta chain) sequence, with context. These data belong to a study of blood T cell repertoires in COVID-19. Only in-frame clones appear in the TCRdb table, and some are missing; sequencing was by immunoSEQ multiplex PCR. Here the sample spans about 150,000 clones, about 89% being singletons. The V gene end was trimmed by 6 bases and the J gene end by 0 bases; junction bases not matched to a gene: 8. Germline V gene lookup returns CDR1 SNHLY and CDR2 FYNNEI. The CDR3 loop spans 17 amino acids. V is TRBV2 and J is TRBJ1-6, with 7 bases aligning to TRBD1. This receptor was taken from a man aged 50-60 years with acute or convalescent COVID-19. Sequences were obtained from peripheral blood. The CDR3 region has the DNA TGTGCCAGCAGAGGACAGGTGACGAGCTCCTATAATTCACCCCTCCACTTT. It specifies CASRGQVTSSYNSPLHF.